This paragraph reports one TCR beta chain. The CDR3 runs to 15 residues. J was trimmed by 4 bases and V by 0 bases; bases with no gene match: 4. CDR1 and CDR2 from the germline V gene are SGHRS and YFSETQ. Sequenced by immunoSEQ multiplex PCR; TCRdb stores in-frame clones only, minus some. The profile shows around 27,000 clones, just over 90% of them singletons. The data were taken from a study of T cell changes during pregnancy in multiple sclerosis. This receptor was taken from a female donor with multiple sclerosis, enrolled in a pregnancy study. Sequenced here: CD4+ T cells from peripheral blood mononuclear cells, sampled in the first trimester of pregnancy. The gene calls are TRBV5-1 and TRBJ2-7, with 10 bases matching TRBD2. DNA of the CDR3: TGCGCCAGCAGCTTGGATAGCGGGGGGCTTTACGAGCAGTACTTC. Translating it yields CASSLDSGGLYEQYF.